This TCR beta chain was retrieved from a study of T-cell memory formation after mild COVID-19. Notes on the study in general: The appearance of some responding clones in pre-infection memory suggested that cross-reactive memory joined.

Comments on this clonotype: Its antigen remains unidentified.

UMIs and sample barcodes were carried by the TCR alpha and TCR beta cDNA libraries that 5'RACE produced using constant-segment primers. Using its own MiXCR run on the 5' RACE reads, TCRdb lists one record per CDR3 protein. This sample has approximately 270,000 distinct CDR3 sequences; around 15% occur once, and the top ten carry roughly 20%. This CDR3 has 12 residues. Germline CDR1 is LNHDA and CDR2 is SQIVND (reference sequence). Trimming stripped 8 bases from V and 5 bases from J, with 12 bases between. This sequence joins TRBV19 and TRBJ1-1; D is possibly TRBD1 (6 bases). The sample consisted of PBMCs or a T cell subset sorted from them (not recorded which). The clonotype originates from a young man who had mild COVID-19 (a few samples of this study predate the infection). Cell type and time point are not known. DNA for the CDR3: TGTGCCAGTGGGGGCGGGTGGACTGAAGCTTTCTTT. Encoded protein: CASGGGWTEAFF. Filled out from reference TRBV19 and TRBJ1-1, the complete variable domain reads DGGITQSPKYLFRKEGQNVTLSCEQNLNHDAMYWYRQDPGQGLRLIYYSQIVNDFQKGDIAEGYSVSREKKESFPLTVTSAQKNPTAFYLCASGGGWTEAFFGQGTRLTVV.